This T cell receptor beta chain appears in the sequencing data of a study of cytomegalovirus exposure and HLA in healthy donors. Data came from immunoSEQ multiplex PCR; TCRdb stores just in-frame clones and leaves some out. The table records about 160,000 clones, about 88% of them present only once. Germline V CDR1 and CDR2: MDHEN, SYDVKM. Losses at the gene ends were 3 bases for V and 8 bases for J; bases not matched to a gene: 4. The CDR3 has 14 residues. The rearrangement joins TRBV28 to TRBJ1-4; 9 nucleotides agree with TRBD1. This sequence originates from a man aged 18 to 30 in good health and CMV-seronegative. Sequenced sample: PBMCs. The CDR3 region has the DNA TGTGCCAGCAGTTTGGGACAGGGTGTCGAAAAACTGTTTTTT. It translates to CASSLGQGVEKLFF. Complete variable domain (other parts from reference TRBV28 and TRBJ1-4): DVKVTQSSRYLVKRTGEKVFLECVQDMDHENMFWYRQDPGLGLRLIYFSYDVKMKEKGDIPEGYSVSREKKERFSLILESASTNQTSMYLCASSLGQGVEKLFFGSGTQLSVL.